The 24 T cell receptor beta chains presented below share a single source sample, sequenced in a study of T cell responses to AZD1222 COVID-19 vaccine (dated by TCRdb to the early 2020s). Library prep was done by the immunoSEQ multiplex PCR assay. Here the immuneACCESS table is served through TCRdb, limited to in-frame sequences with V and J called. Missing clones are a known gap in these copies; in checked studies unresolved V genes cover under half, and the rest lacks a known reason. For this sample the table gives 90,000 to 130,000 clones, of which about four fifths were detected only once. The ten largest clonotypes hold approximately 9.4% of the sample. Explained via the paper, the time point label denotes: baseline before first vaccination. This sample comprised peripheral blood, obtained on day 0 of AZD1222 vaccination. Receptors originate from an adult in good health.

The chain combines TRBV5-8 with TRBJ2-1; the D gene is possibly TRBD1 (6 bases). V shed 1 base and J shed 6 bases, with 11 bases lying between them. The CDR3 length is 14 residues. Per germline, CDR1 SGHTS and CDR2 YDEGEE. The CDR3 sequence: CASSLRQDPNEQFF. CDR3 DNA: TGTGCCAGCAGCTTGAGACAGGATCCCAATGAGCAGTTCTTC.

The chain carries TRBV9 and TRBJ2-7, with TRBD2 matching 11 bases. Germline V lookup: CDR1 SGDLS, CDR2 YYNGEE. The CDR3 length is 16 residues. J lost 8 bases, V lost 4 bases, and 14 bases had no gene match. The CDR3 nucleotides are TGTGCCAGCAGCCTGCGGACTAGCGGGCCCCTGGCACAGCAGTACTTC. The encoded protein is CASSLRTSGPLAQQYF. Variable domain in full (rest from reference TRBV9 and TRBJ2-7): DSGVTQTPKHLITATGQRVTLRCSPRSGDLSVYWYQQSLDQGLQFLIQYYNGEERAKGNILERFSAQQFPDLHSELNLSSLELGDSALYFCASSLRTSGPLAQQYFGPGTRLTVT.

The chain's CDR3 is CASSSYSGRKDTEQFF. The DNA of the CDR3 is TGTGCCAGCAGCTCCTATAGCGGGAGGAAGGACACTGAGCAGTTCTTC. The chain carries TRBV7-2 and TRBJ2-1; 10 bases align to TRBD2. V lost 4 bases and J lost 9; bases outside the gene matches: 12. Per germline, CDR1 SGHTA and CDR2 FQGNSA. This CDR3 has 16 residues.

This rearrangement joins TRBV7-9 to TRBJ2-7; D uncertain. The CDR3 spans 13 residues. Trimming stripped 3 bases from V and 0 bases from J, with 6 bases between. Germline V lookup: CDR1 SEHNR, CDR2 FQNEAQ (reference sequence). The CDR3 spells CASSLLGSYEQYF. The CDR3 DNA reads TGTGCCAGCAGCTTGCTAGGCTCCTACGAGCAGTACTTC.

The chain links TRBV11-2 to TRBJ2-1, with TRBD2 identical over 9 bases. The germline V gene encodes CDR1 SGHAT and CDR2 FQNNGV. V gave up 5 bases and J gave up 3 bases; unmatched junction bases: 11. The CDR3 runs 17 residues. CDR3 sequence (DNA): TGTGCCAGCAGCCCCTCTGGCGGGGGGGCCCTCTACAATGAGCAGTTCTTC. Protein: CASSPSGGGALYNEQFF.

V is TRBV5-1 and J is TRBJ2-5; 9 bases fit TRBD1. Trimming at V came to 6 bases and at J to 3 bases, leaving 9 bases not matched to a gene. Germline V gene data show CDR1 as SGHRS and CDR2 as YFSETQ. CDR3 length: 15 amino acids. The CDR3 nucleotides are TGCGCCAGCACCACACGGACAGGGGTGAAAGAGACCCAGTACTTC. Translation gives CASTTRTGVKETQYF.

The rearrangement links TRBV3-1 (or the pseudogene TRBV3-2) to TRBJ1-1, with 9 bases fitting TRBD1. The V gene's germline CDR1 is LGHDT and CDR2 YNNKEL (reference sequence). Unmatched junction bases numbered 6, after V lost 4 bases and J lost 3 bases. This CDR3 contains 15 residues. The CDR3 is CASSPGQGWYTEAFF. The CDR3 DNA is TGTGCCAGCAGCCCCGGACAGGGGTGGTACACTGAAGCTTTCTTT.

This clone occurred once. The gene calls are TRBV19 and TRBJ1-3; D uncertain. Trimming removed 6 bases from V and 0 bases from J, with 15 bases in between. The length of the CDR3 is 16 residues. Germline loops: CDR1 LNHDA, CDR2 SQIVND (reference sequence). The CDR3 spells CASSLAGTSSGNTIYF. The CDR3 coding sequence is TGTGCCAGTAGCCTGGCAGGAACCAGCTCTGGAAACACCATATATTTT.

The V gene is TRBV27, the J gene TRBJ2-2, with 9 positions matching TRBD1. The CDR3 spans 17 residues. The V segment lost 6 bases and the J segment 6 bases; nucleotides outside the gene matches: 14. Germline lookup yields CDR1 MNHEY and CDR2 SMNVEV (reference sequence). The CDR3: CASRRGQGRGSPGELFF. The CDR3 nucleotides read TGTGCCAGCAGGCGTGGACAGGGGAGAGGATCACCCGGGGAGCTGTTTTTT.

The rearrangement links TRBV7-2 to TRBJ1-2, with 10 bases matching TRBD1. Unmatched junction bases numbered 16, after V lost 2 bases and J lost 7 bases. Germline V lookup: CDR1 SGHTA, CDR2 FQGNSA. This CDR3 has 18 residues. Written as DNA, the CDR3 is TGTGCCAGCAGCTTAAGCCCCAAAAGGAGACAGGGGGCGGGTGGCTACACCTTC. It specifies CASSLSPKRRQGAGGYTF.

The J gene is TRBJ2-7, the V gene TRBV3-1 (or the pseudogene TRBV3-2); 11 nucleotides align to TRBD2. Germline CDR1 LGHDT, CDR2 YNNKEL (reference sequence). The CDR3 sequence is 15 residues long. The V segment lost 0 bases and the J segment 7 bases; nucleotides outside the gene matches: 5. CDR3 DNA: TGTGCCAGCAGCCAAGAGGGCCTAGCGGGGGGTGAGCAGTACTTC. This codes for CASSQEGLAGGEQYF.

The V gene is TRBV18, the J gene TRBJ2-7; maybe TRBD1 (6 bases). This CDR3 spans 13 amino acids. In germline, CDR1 is KGHSH, CDR2 LQKENI. The V end was cut by 6 bases, the J end by 2 bases, with 11 bases between. The CDR3 nucleotides are TGTGCCAGCTCCACTGCAGGGGCCTACGAGCAGTACTTC. It is translated as CASSTAGAYEQYF.

This chain connects TRBV5-1 to TRBJ2-2, with a possible D match to TRBD1 (6 bases). This CDR3 is built from 15 residues. Germline V gene lookup returns CDR1 SGHRS and CDR2 YFSETQ. Trimming removed 6 bases at V and 6 bases at J, with 18 bases between. The CDR3 loop is CASIPGTSNAGELFF. CDR3 DNA: TGCGCCAGCATTCCTGGGACAAGTAACGCCGGGGAGCTGTTTTTT. Variable domain in full (rest from reference TRBV5-1 and TRBJ2-2): KAGVTQTPRYLIKTRGQQVTLSCSPISGHRSVSWYQQTPGQGLQFLFEYFSETQRNKGNFPGRFSGRQFSNSRSEMNVSTLELGDSALYLCASIPGTSNAGELFFGEGSRLTVL.

Only one count was recorded for this clone. The V and J genes are TRBV4-3 and TRBJ2-7; tentatively, D is TRBD2 (6 bases). V was cut by 0 bases and J by 8 bases, with 17 bases left in between. CDR1 and CDR2 from the germline V gene are LGHNA and YSLEER. CDR3 length equals 15 residues. CDR3 protein: CASSQDGGIERKQYF. The CDR3 DNA reads as TGCGCCAGCAGCCAAGACGGGGGTATTGAGAGGAAGCAGTACTTC.

The chain joins TRBV28 to TRBJ1-1, with 8 bases that match TRBD1. V shed 5 bases, J shed 5 bases, and the junction held 10 bases outside the gene matches. This CDR3 is 15 amino acids long. The germline gives CDR1 MDHEN, CDR2 SYDVKM. DNA of the CDR3: TGTGCCAGCAGTCTAGGACAGGGTAGGGGGACTGAAGCTTTCTTT. Amino acid sequence: CASSLGQGRGTEAFF.

The V and J genes are TRBV6-5 and TRBJ2-7; D call uncertain. The CDR3 length is 12 residues. The germline V gene encodes CDR1 MNHEY and CDR2 SVGAGI. Trimming took 4 bases from V and 4 from J, leaving 8 bases between them. CDR3 amino acids: CASSLYGYEQYF. CDR3 DNA: TGTGCCAGCAGTTTATACGGATACGAGCAGTACTTC.

The chain recombines TRBV7-3 with TRBJ2-1; D possibly corresponds to TRBD1 (5 bases). The CDR3 has 13 amino acids. The germline V and J ends were trimmed by 1 base and 10 bases, with 11 bases remaining between them. Germline values: CDR1 SGHTA, CDR2 FQGTGA. The CDR3 here is CASSLIQAGEQFF. As DNA, the CDR3 is TGTGCCAGCAGCTTAATACAGGCCGGGGAGCAGTTCTTC.

V usage is TRBV2 and J usage is TRBJ2-5, with a weak D call TRBD2 (6 bases). From germline, CDR1 is SNHLY and CDR2 FYNNEI. The V end was cut by 8 bases, the J end by 1 base, with 11 bases between. The CDR3 is made up of 13 amino acids. CDR3 residues: CASREFSQETQYF. The DNA of the CDR3 is TGTGCCAGCCGGGAGTTCAGCCAAGAGACCCAGTACTTC. Combining the CDR3 with reference TRBV2 and TRBJ2-5 gives the whole variable domain EPEVTQTPSHQVTQMGQEVILRCVPISNHLYFYWYRQILGQKVEFLVSFYNNEISEKSEIFDDQFSVERPDGSNFTLKIRSTKLEDSAMYFCASREFSQETQYFGPGTRLLVL.

The chain joins TRBV18 to TRBJ1-3; D is uncertain. The CDR3 is 12 residues long. Germline values: CDR1 KGHSH, CDR2 LQKENI. V lost 0 bases, J lost 3 bases, and 0 bases lay in between. The CDR3 loop is CASSPPGNTIYF. CDR3 DNA sequence: TGTGCCAGCTCACCACCTGGAAACACCATATATTTT.

The gene calls are TRBV29-1 and TRBJ1-1; TRBD1 is a possible D gene (6 bases). The V and J ends lost 6 bases and 6 bases respectively, with 23 bases between them. Germline assignment: CDR1 SQVTM and CDR2 ANQGSEA. CDR3 length equals 15 residues. The CDR3 nucleotides read TGCAGCGTACAAGGGGGTCTTGGGTCTAACGCTGAAGCTTTCTTT. This encodes CSVQGGLGSNAEAFF.

The chain employs TRBV4-1 and TRBJ2-3, with unresolved D. Germline CDR1 and CDR2: MGHRA and YSYEKL. The CDR3 contains 13 residues. Trimming stripped 0 bases from V and 6 bases from J, with 7 bases between. The CDR3 bases are TGCGCCAGCAGCCAAGATCGAGTGGATACGCAGTATTTT. Its protein product is CASSQDRVDTQYF.

This rearrangement joins TRBV9 to TRBJ2-3, with unresolved D. Germline values: CDR1 SGDLS, CDR2 YYNGEE. Trimming took 2 bases from V and 4 from J, leaving 8 bases between them. This CDR3 region has 13 residues. The CDR3 nucleotides read TGTGCCAGCAGCGTCAACCCTTCAGATACGCAGTATTTT. Encoded protein: CASSVNPSDTQYF.

The rearrangement joins TRBV2 to TRBJ1-6; D is possibly TRBD1 (5 bases). Trimming cost V 3 bases and J 10 bases, with 16 bases left between them. From germline, CDR1 is SNHLY and CDR2 FYNNEI. This CDR3 has 15 residues. CDR3: CASSDGPGGRSPLHF. Here the CDR3 DNA reads TGTGCCAGCAGTGACGGTCCCGGGGGTCGATCACCCCTCCACTTT.

This clone was picked up a small number of times. This chain connects TRBV18 to TRBJ2-7; D is unresolved. This CDR3 is 13 amino acids long. Trimming left V 3 bases short and J 3 bases short, with 9 bases between. From germline, CDR1 is KGHSH and CDR2 LQKENI. Here the CDR3 DNA reads TGTGCCAGCTCACCGACGCCCAACTACGAGCAGTACTTC. This translates into CASSPTPNYEQYF.